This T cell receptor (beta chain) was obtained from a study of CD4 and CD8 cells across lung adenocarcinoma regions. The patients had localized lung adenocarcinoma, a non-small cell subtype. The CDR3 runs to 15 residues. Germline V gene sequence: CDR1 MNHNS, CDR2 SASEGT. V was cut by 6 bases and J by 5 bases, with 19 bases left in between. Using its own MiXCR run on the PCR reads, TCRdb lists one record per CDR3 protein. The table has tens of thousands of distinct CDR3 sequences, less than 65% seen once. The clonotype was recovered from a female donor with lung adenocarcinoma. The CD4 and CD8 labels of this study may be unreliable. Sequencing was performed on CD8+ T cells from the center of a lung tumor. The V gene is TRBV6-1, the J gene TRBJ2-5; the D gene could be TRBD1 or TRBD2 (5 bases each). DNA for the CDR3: TGTGCCAGCAGCCCACAGCGTGGGGACCCGGAGACCCAGTACTTC. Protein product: CASSPQRGDPETQYF.